This passage covers 7 T cell receptor beta chains from one sample sequenced in a study of blood T cell repertoires in COVID-19. Sequencing used immunoSEQ multiplex PCR; TCRdb keeps in-frame clones, though not all of them. The repertoire consists of about 280,000 clones, with under 90% occurring once and the leading ten covering approximately 10%. The specimen was peripheral blood. The receptors come from a woman aged 45-60 years who had recovered from COVID-19.

This rearrangement joins TRBV7-3 to TRBJ2-7, with D tentatively TRBD2 (6 bases). CDR1 SGHTA and CDR2 FQGTGA come from the germline V gene. This CDR3 comprises 15 residues. V lost 2 bases and J lost 0, with 11 bases in between. As DNA, the CDR3 is TGTGCCAGCAGCTTATTTGCGGGGAGCTCCTACGAGCAGTACTTC. This sequence encodes CASSLFAGSSYEQYF.

This chain uses TRBV4-3 with TRBJ2-7; the D gene is possibly TRBD2 (6 bases). CDR3 length: 16 amino acids. The V gene lost 0 bases and the J gene lost 5 bases, with 17 bases spanning the gap. Germline V gene data show CDR1 as LGHNA and CDR2 as YSLEER. CDR3 DNA: TGCGCCAGCAGCCAAGATTTCATGCAGGGAGGAGACGAGCAGTACTTC. Its protein is CASSQDFMQGGDEQYF.

The rearrangement joins TRBV5-1 to TRBJ1-3; D is ambiguous. The V end was cut by 4 bases, the J end by 0 bases, with 14 bases between. CDR3 length equals 16 residues. Germline lookup yields CDR1 SGHRS and CDR2 YFSETQ. The CDR3 region has the DNA TGCGCCAGCAGCGGAACGGAACGGAGCTCTGGAAACACCATATATTTT. Protein sequence: CASSGTERSSGNTIYF.

The chain couples TRBV4-1 to TRBJ1-4, with 11 positions matching TRBD1. The V segment lost 4 bases and the J segment 9 bases; nucleotides outside the gene matches: 16. Germline CDR1 and CDR2: MGHRA and YSYEKL. This CDR3 comprises 18 residues. The chain's CDR3 is CASSLGQGTGGNGKKLFF. CDR3 in DNA: TGCGCCAGCAGCCTCGGACAGGGGACAGGGGGGAATGGGAAAAAACTGTTTTTT.

This chain connects TRBV13 to TRBJ2-7; tentatively, D is TRBD1 (5 bases). Germline V gene sequence: CDR1 PRHDT, CDR2 FYEKMQ (reference sequence). V was clipped by 3 bases and J by 5 bases, with 14 bases between them. This CDR3 is 14 amino acids long. The CDR3 reads CASSFPGSFNEQYF. The CDR3 region has the DNA TGTGCCAGCAGCTTCCCAGGGTCATTTAACGAGCAGTACTTC.

The rearrangement joins TRBV10-3 to TRBJ2-7; weak D call: TRBD2 (7 bases). Germline CDR1 is ENHRY and CDR2 is SYGVKD. The CDR3 is 15 amino acids. The V gene lost 0 bases and the J gene lost 4 bases, with 13 bases spanning the gap. The CDR3 bases are TGTGCCATCAGTGAGTCGGGGGGGCGACGATACGAGCAGTACTTC. This encodes CAISESGGRRYEQYF.

The chain joins TRBV21-1 to TRBJ2-2; the DNA was not used to check the table's D call, TRBD2. TRBV21-1 is deemed a pseudogene. The length of the CDR3 is 17 residues. Here the CDR3 DNA reads TGTGCCAGCAGCCGACGCGGACTAGCGGGAGTTACCGGGGAGCTGTTTTTT. It encodes CASSRRGLAGVTGELFF.